These T cell receptor beta chains were read from a single sample in a study of cytomegalovirus exposure and HLA in healthy donors. Generated by immunoSEQ multiplex PCR, the TCRdb table keeps only in-frame clones and is missing some. The data show 150,000 to 200,000 clones, more than 75% seen once. Sequencing used PBMCs. These TCRs come from a man aged 18 to 29 in good health and CMV-seropositive. Each CDR3 is given with its conserved first and last residue. The D gene is left open where the match is weak. Not every row has a clone size; where given, it reads once, few, many or a size class.

CDR3 protein | CDR3 DNA | J gene | D gene | V gene | clone size
CASSFYGSKNTGELFF | TGTGCCAGCAGTTTCTACGGGAGTAAGAACACCGGGGAGCTGTTTTTT | TRBJ2-2 | NA | TRBV28 | once
CASSGQGIFHEQYF | TGTGCCAGCAGTGGACAGGGTATATTCCACGAGCAGTACTTC | TRBJ2-7 | TRBD1 | TRBV6-1 | NA
CSALGAVNTGELFF | TGCAGCGCCCTGGGTGCGGTGAACACCGGGGAGCTGTTTTTT | TRBJ2-2 | NA | TRBV29-1 | NA
CASIQQGGVYGYTF | TGTGCCAGCATCCAACAGGGGGGGGTCTATGGCTACACCTTC | TRBJ1-2 | TRBD1 | TRBV7-2 | NA
CASSLSVTGELFF | TGCGCCAGCAGCTTATCGGTGACCGGGGAGCTGTTTTTT | TRBJ2-2 | NA | TRBV5-1 | NA
CASSVAGYNEQFF | TGTGCCAGCAGCGTAGCGGGGTACAATGAGCAGTTCTTC | TRBJ2-1 | TRBD2 | TRBV11-3 | NA
CASSLTGPGNTIYF | TGTGCCAGCAGTCTAACAGGTCCCGGAAACACCATATATTTT | TRBJ1-3 | NA | TRBV27 | once
CASSFQVGASGLAEHEQYF | TGTGCCAGCAGCTTTCAGGTTGGCGCCTCTGGACTAGCGGAACACGAGCAGTACTTC | TRBJ2-7 | TRBD2 | TRBV13 | NA
CASSQERGPVKNF | TGTGCCAGCAGCCAAGAGAGGGGGCCAGTCAAGAATTTT | TRBJ1-3 | TRBD1 | TRBV4-2 | NA
CASSSGVAGYNEQFF | TGTGCCAGCAGCTCCGGGGTAGCGGGGTACAATGAGCAGTTCTTC | TRBJ2-1 | TRBD2 | TRBV5-4 | NA
CASSEGRGDEKLFF | TGTGCCAGCAGTGAGGGCAGGGGGGATGAAAAACTGTTTTTT | TRBJ1-4 | TRBD1 | TRBV2 | NA
CAWSPTTGPLEKLFF | TGTGCCTGGAGTCCCACGACAGGGCCCCTGGAAAAACTGTTTTTT | TRBJ1-4 | TRBD1 | TRBV30 | NA
CASSFMVSGLTQYF | TGTGCCAGCAGCTTTATGGTTAGCGGCTTGACCCAGTACTTC | TRBJ2-5 | NA | TRBV5-6 | NA
CASSRTVDQPQHF | TGTGCCAGCAGCCGGACTGTCGATCAGCCCCAGCATTTT | TRBJ1-5 | NA | TRBV5-6 | once
CASSLFSERANYGYTF | TGTGCCAGCAGTTTATTTTCGGAGAGGGCTAACTATGGCTACACCTTC | TRBJ1-2 | NA | TRBV27 | NA
CASKDSGAGELFF | TGCGCCTCCAAGGACTCCGGGGCCGGGGAGCTGTTTTTT | TRBJ2-2 | NA | TRBV4-1 | NA
CASSLPSGPSYEQYF | TGTGCCAGCAGCTTACCTAGCGGCCCTTCCTACGAGCAGTACTTC | TRBJ2-7 | TRBD2 | TRBV7-8 | NA
CASSQDPQGSETQYF | TGCGCCAGCAGCCAAGATCCACAGGGTTCGGAGACCCAGTACTTC | TRBJ2-5 | NA | TRBV4-3 | NA
CASSGEREQPQHF | TGTGCCAGCAGCGGGGAGAGGGAACAGCCCCAGCATTTT | TRBJ1-5 | NA | TRBV11-2 | few
CASSKQGAVYEQYF | TGTGCCAGTAGCAAACAGGGGGCGGTCTACGAGCAGTACTTC | TRBJ2-7 | TRBD1 | TRBV19 | NA
CASSERLAGGPLSNEQFF | TGTGCCAGCAGTGAAAGGTTAGCGGGAGGGCCGTTATCTAATGAGCAGTTCTTC | TRBJ2-1 | TRBD2 | TRBV2 | once
CASSFPPTRAAYEQYF | TGTGCCAGCAGTTTCCCCCCTACCAGGGCCGCCTACGAGCAGTACTTC | TRBJ2-7 | NA | TRBV28 | NA
CASSFQGADEQYF | TGTGCCAGCAGCTTTCAGGGGGCGGACGAGCAGTACTTC | TRBJ2-7 | TRBD1 | TRBV7-3 | few
CASSTEGLNEQFF | TGTGCCAGCAGCACGGAGGGGCTGAATGAGCAGTTCTTC | TRBJ2-1 | NA | TRBV11-3 | NA
CASSLGWGQGFGDTQYF | TGTGCCAGCAGTTTGGGGTGGGGACAGGGGTTTGGAGATACGCAGTATTTT | TRBJ2-3 | TRBD1 | TRBV28 | NA
CASSQDRQAHQPQHF | TGTGCCAGCAGCCAAGACCGACAGGCCCATCAGCCCCAGCATTTT | TRBJ1-5 | NA | TRBV4-2 | NA
CASSLAPGASQETQYF | TGTGCCAGCAGCTTAGCACCAGGGGCCTCCCAAGAGACCCAGTACTTC | TRBJ2-5 | NA | TRBV7-2 | once
CASSYGEAYNEQFF | TGTGCCAGCAGTTACGGGGAGGCCTACAATGAGCAGTTCTTC | TRBJ2-1 | NA | TRBV6-5 | NA
CASSLEGGRLEQYF | TGTGCCAGCAGTTTAGAAGGCGGGAGGCTGGAGCAGTACTTC | TRBJ2-7 | TRBD2 | TRBV28 | once
CASSRGQGWTEAFF | TGTGCCAGCAGTCGAGGACAGGGATGGACTGAAGCTTTCTTT | TRBJ1-1 | TRBD1 | TRBV7-2 | NA
CSGSTPRGSYNEQFF | TGCAGCGGCAGCACTCCCCGGGGCTCCTACAATGAGCAGTTCTTC | TRBJ2-1 | NA | TRBV29-1 | NA
CASSLGQGIYEQYF | TGTGCCAGCAGCTTGGGACAGGGGATATACGAGCAGTACTTC | TRBJ2-7 | TRBD1 | TRBV5-5 | NA
CASSPDRAGNQPQHF | TGTGCCAGCAGCCCGGACAGGGCGGGTAATCAGCCCCAGCATTTT | TRBJ1-5 | TRBD1 | TRBV7-2 | NA
CASSSDSYNEKLFF | TGCGCCAGCAGCTCCGACAGTTATAATGAAAAACTGTTTTTT | TRBJ1-4 | NA | TRBV5-1 | NA
CASSRGGGPGEQYF | TGTGCCAGCAGCCGAGGGGGAGGGCCTGGCGAGCAGTACTTC | TRBJ2-7 | NA | TRBV4-2 | once
CASSQSGGAPYNEQFF | TGTGCCAGCAGCCAAAGCGGGGGGGCCCCCTACAATGAGCAGTTCTTC | TRBJ2-1 | TRBD2 | TRBV7-7 | NA
CASSNLAAYEQYF | TGTGCCAGCAGCAACCTAGCGGCCTACGAGCAGTACTTC | TRBJ2-7 | NA | TRBV21-1 | NA
CAILRTGELFF | TGTGCCATACTGAGAACCGGGGAGCTGTTTTTT | TRBJ2-2 | NA | TRBV10-3 | NA
CASSSSGTSGRGIDTQYF | TGTGCCAGCAGCTCGTCCGGGACTAGCGGGAGAGGAATAGATACGCAGTATTTT | TRBJ2-3 | TRBD2 | TRBV7-9 | NA
CASSRPGLGEQYF | TGTGCCAGCAGCCGCCCGGGACTAGGGGAGCAGTACTTC | TRBJ2-7 | TRBD2 | TRBV11-2 | NA
CASSSRGRGNGGEQYF | TGTGCCAGCAGCTCACGGGGTCGGGGAAACGGGGGAGAGCAGTACTTC | TRBJ2-7 | NA | TRBV7-3 | NA
CASSLGDRRTDTQYF | TGTGCCAGCAGCTTGGGCGACAGACGCACAGATACGCAGTATTTT | TRBJ2-3 | NA | TRBV5-8 | NA
CASSERQGHQPQHF | TGTGCCAGCAGTGAAAGGCAGGGGCATCAGCCCCAGCATTTT | TRBJ1-5 | NA | TRBV2 | NA
CAVLGLASEQFF | TGTGCCGTTCTCGGGCTAGCAAGCGAGCAGTTCTTC | TRBJ2-1 | NA | TRBV30 | NA
CASSPSGGQPQHF | TGTGCCAGCAGCCCCTCGGGTGGTCAGCCCCAGCATTTT | TRBJ1-5 | NA | TRBV2 | many